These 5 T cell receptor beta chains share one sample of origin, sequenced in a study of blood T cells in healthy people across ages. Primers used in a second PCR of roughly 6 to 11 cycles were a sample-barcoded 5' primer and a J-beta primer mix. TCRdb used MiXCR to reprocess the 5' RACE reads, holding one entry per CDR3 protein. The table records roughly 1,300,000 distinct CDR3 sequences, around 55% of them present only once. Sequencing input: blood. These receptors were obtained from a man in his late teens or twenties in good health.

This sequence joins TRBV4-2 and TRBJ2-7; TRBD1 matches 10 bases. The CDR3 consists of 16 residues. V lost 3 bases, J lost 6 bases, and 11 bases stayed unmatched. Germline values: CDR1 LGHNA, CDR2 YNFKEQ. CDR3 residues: CASSHDRTGGGSEQYF. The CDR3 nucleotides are TGTGCCAGCAGCCATGACAGGACAGGGGGAGGCTCCGAGCAGTACTTC.

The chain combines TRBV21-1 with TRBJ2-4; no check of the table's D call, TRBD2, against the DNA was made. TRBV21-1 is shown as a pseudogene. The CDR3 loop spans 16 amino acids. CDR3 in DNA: TGTGCCAGCATCCACTTTTTCGGGCCGGCCAAAAACATTCAGTACTTC. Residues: CASIHFFGPAKNIQYF.

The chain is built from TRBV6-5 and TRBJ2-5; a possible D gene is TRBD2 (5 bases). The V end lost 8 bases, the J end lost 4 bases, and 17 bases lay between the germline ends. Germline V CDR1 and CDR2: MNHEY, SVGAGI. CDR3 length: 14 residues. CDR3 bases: TGTGCCAGCCGGCTAGCAGGTTCTGCAGAGACCCAGTACTTC. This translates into CASRLAGSAETQYF.

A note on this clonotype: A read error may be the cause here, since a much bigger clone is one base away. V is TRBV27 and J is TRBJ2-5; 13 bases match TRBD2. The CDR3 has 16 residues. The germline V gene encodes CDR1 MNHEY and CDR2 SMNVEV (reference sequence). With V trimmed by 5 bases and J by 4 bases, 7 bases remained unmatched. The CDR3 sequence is CASSPLTSGRGETQYF. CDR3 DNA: TGTGCCAGCAGTCCACTAACTAGCGGGAGGGGAGAGACCCAGTACTTC.

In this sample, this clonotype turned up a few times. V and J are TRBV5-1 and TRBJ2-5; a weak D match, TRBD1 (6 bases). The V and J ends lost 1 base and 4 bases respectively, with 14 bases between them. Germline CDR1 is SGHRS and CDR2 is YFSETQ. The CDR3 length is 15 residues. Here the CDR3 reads CASSLTRQDAETQYF. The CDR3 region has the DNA TGCGCCAGCAGCTTGACCAGACAGGACGCAGAGACCCAGTACTTC.